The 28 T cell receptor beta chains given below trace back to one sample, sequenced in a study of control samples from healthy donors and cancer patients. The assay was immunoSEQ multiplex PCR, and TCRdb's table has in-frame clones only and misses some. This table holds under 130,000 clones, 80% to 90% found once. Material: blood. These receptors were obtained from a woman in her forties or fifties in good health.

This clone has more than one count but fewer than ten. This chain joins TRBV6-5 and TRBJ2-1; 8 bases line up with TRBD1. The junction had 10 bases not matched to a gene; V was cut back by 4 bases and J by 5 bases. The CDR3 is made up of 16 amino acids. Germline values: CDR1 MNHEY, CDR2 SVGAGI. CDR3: CASSSPGRQGNNEQFF. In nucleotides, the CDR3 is TGTGCCAGCAGTTCCCCGGGTCGACAGGGGAACAATGAGCAGTTCTTC.

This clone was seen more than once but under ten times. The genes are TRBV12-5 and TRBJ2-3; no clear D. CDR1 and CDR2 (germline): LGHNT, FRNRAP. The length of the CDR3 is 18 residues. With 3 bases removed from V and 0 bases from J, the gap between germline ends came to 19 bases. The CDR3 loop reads CASGLGGGSGYSTDTQYF. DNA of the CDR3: TGTGCTAGTGGTTTAGGCGGTGGCTCGGGCTATAGCACAGATACGCAGTATTTT.

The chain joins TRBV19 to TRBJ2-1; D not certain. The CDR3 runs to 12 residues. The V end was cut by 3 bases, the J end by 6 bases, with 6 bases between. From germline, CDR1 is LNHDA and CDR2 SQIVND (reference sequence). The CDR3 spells CASSMNSNEQFF. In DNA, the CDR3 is TGTGCCAGTAGTATGAACAGCAATGAGCAGTTCTTC.

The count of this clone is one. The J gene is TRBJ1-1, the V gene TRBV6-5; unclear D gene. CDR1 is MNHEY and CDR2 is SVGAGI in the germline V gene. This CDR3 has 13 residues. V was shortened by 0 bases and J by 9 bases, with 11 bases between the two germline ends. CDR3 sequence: CASSYSRQSQAFF. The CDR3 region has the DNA TGTGCCAGCAGTTACTCTCGGCAGAGCCAAGCTTTCTTT.

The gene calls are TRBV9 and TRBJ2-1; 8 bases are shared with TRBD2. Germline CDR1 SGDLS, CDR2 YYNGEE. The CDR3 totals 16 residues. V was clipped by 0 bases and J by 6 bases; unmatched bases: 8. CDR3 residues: CASSVGAAGATNEQFF. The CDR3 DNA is TGTGCCAGCAGCGTAGGGGCAGCGGGAGCCACCAATGAGCAGTTCTTC.

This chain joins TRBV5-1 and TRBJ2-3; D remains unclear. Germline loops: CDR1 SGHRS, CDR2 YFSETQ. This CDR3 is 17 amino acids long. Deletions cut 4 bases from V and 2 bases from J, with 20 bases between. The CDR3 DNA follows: TGCGCCAGCAGCCCGAGGACGAGTTTTTTAGACACAGATACGCAGTATTTT. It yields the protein CASSPRTSFLDTDTQYF.

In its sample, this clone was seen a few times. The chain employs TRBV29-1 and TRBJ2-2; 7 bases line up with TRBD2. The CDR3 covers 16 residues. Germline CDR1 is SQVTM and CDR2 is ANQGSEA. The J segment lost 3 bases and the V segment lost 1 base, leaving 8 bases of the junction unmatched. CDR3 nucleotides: TGCAGCGTTGAAGCCGAACGGGGGGACGACACCGGGGAGCTGTTTTTT. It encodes CSVEAERGDDTGELFF.

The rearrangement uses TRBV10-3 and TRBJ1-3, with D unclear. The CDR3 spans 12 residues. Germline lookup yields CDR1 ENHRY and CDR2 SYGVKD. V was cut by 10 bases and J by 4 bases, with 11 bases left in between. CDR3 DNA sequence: TGTGCCACCCGACCGGGGGGAAACACCATATATTTT. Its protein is CATRPGGNTIYF.

CDR3 protein: CASGTELYNEQFF. The CDR3 DNA reads TGTGCCAGTGGGACAGAACTTTACAATGAGCAGTTCTTC. The genes are TRBV2 and TRBJ2-1; 7 bases fit TRBD1. The CDR3 covers 13 residues. The V gene's germline CDR1 is SNHLY and CDR2 FYNNEI. V shed 9 bases and J 4 bases; nucleotides not matched to a gene: 6.

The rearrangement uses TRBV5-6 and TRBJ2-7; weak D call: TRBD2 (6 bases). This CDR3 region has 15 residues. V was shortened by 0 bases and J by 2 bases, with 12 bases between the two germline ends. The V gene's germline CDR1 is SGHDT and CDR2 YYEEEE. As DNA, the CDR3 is TGTGCCAGCAGCTTGGATGGGGGACTTACCTACGAGCAGTACTTC. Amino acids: CASSLDGGLTYEQYF.

The CDR3 DNA follows: TGTGCCACCAGCGACGGGGGGGGCTACGAGCAGTACTTC. This gives the protein CATSDGGGYEQYF. The chain is built from TRBV15 and TRBJ2-7, with 8 bases identical to TRBD2. Germline CDR1 reads LNHNV; CDR2 reads YYDKDF (reference sequence). This CDR3 has 13 residues. Germline trimming cut 5 bases from V and 3 bases from J; bases unmatched to any gene: 3.

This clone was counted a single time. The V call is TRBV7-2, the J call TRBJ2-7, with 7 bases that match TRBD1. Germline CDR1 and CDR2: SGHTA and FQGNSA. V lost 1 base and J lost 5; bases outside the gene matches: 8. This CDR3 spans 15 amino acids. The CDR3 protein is CASSLEGGRVDEQYF. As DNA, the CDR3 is TGTGCCAGCAGCTTAGAAGGGGGCAGGGTAGACGAGCAGTACTTC. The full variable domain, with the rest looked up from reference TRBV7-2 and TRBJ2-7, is GAGVSQSPSNKVTEKGKDVELRCDPISGHTALYWYRQSLGQGLEFLIYFQGNSAPDKSGLPSDRFSAERTGGSVSTLTIQRTQQEDSAVYLCASSLEGGRVDEQYFGPGTRLTVT.

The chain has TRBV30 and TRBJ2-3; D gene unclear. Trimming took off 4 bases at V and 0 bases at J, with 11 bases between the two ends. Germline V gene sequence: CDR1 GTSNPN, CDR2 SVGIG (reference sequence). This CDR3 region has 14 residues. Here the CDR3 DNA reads TGTGCCTGGAATCGGATCGGAAGCACAGATACGCAGTATTTT. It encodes CAWNRIGSTDTQYF.

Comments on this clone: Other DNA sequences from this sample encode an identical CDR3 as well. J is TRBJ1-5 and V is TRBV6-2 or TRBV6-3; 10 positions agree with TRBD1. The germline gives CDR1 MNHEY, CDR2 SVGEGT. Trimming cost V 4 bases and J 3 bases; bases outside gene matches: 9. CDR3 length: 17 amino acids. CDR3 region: CASSSLTGGADNQPQHF. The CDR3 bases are TGTGCCAGCAGTTCCTTGACAGGGGGCGCAGACAATCAGCCCCAGCATTTT.

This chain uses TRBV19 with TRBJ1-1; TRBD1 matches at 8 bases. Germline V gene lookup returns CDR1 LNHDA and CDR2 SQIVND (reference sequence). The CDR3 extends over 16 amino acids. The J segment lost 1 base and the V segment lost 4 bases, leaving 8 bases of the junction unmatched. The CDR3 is CASSSPGQGKNTEAFF. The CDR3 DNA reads TGTGCCAGTAGTAGCCCAGGACAGGGAAAGAACACTGAAGCTTTCTTT.

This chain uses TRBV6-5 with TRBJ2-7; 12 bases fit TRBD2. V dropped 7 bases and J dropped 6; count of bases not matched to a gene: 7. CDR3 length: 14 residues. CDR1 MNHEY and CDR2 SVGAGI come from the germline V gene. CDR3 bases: TGTGCCAGCAAGACTAGCGGGAGTTCTTCCGAGCAGTACTTC. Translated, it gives CASKTSGSSSEQYF.

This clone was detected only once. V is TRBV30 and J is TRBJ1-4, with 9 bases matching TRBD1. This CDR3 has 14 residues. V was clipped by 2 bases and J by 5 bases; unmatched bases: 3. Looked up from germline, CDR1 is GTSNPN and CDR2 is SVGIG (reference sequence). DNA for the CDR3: TGTGCCTGGAGTTACGGGACAGGGAATGAAAAACTGTTTTTT. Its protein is CAWSYGTGNEKLFF.

The CDR3 nucleotides are TGTGCCAGCAGCCGGACAGCACCCTACGAGCAGTACTTC. Protein sequence: CASSRTAPYEQYF. The V call is TRBV5-5, the J call TRBJ2-7; D perhaps matches TRBD1 (6 bases). The germline V gene has CDR1 SGHKS and CDR2 YYEKEE (reference sequence). This CDR3 region has 13 residues. V shed 4 bases and J shed 2 bases, with 10 bases lying between them.

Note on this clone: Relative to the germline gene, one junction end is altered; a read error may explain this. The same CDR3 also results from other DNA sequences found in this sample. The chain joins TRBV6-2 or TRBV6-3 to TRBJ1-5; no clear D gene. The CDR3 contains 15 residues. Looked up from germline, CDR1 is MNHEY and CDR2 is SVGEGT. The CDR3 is CASSFRQAGNQPQHF. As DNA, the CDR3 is TGCGCCAGCAGTTTTAGGCAGGCTGGCAATCAGCCCCAGCATTTT.

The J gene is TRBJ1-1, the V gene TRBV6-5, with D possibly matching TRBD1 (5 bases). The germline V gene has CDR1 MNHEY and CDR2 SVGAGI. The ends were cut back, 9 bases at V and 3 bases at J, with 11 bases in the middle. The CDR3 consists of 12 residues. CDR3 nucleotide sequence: TGTGCCAGGGCCGGGGCGGACACTGAAGCTTTCTTT. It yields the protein CARAGADTEAFF.

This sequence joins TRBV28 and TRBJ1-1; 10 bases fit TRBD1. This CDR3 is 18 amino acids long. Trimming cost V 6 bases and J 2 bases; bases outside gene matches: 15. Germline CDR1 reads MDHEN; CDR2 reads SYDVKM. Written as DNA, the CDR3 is TGTGCCAGCAGCTTTCCCGCGGGGACAGGGGTGGTCAACACTGAAGCTTTCTTT. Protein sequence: CASSFPAGTGVVNTEAFF.

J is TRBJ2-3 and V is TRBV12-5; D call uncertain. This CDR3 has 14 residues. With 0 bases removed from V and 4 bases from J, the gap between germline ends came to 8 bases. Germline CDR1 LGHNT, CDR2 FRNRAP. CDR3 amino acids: CASGLVLEADTQYF. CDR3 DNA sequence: TGTGCTAGTGGTTTGGTCCTCGAGGCAGATACGCAGTATTTT.

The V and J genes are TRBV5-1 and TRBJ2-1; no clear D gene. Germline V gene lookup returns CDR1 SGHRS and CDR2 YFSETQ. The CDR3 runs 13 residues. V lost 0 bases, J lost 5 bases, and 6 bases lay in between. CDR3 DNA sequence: TGCGCCAGCAGCTTGGACGTCGACAATGAGCAGTTCTTC. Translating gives CASSLDVDNEQFF. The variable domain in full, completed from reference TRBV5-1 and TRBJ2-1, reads KAGVTQTPRYLIKTRGQQVTLSCSPISGHRSVSWYQQTPGQGLQFLFEYFSETQRNKGNFPGRFSGRQFSNSRSEMNVSTLELGDSALYLCASSLDVDNEQFFGPGTRLTVL.

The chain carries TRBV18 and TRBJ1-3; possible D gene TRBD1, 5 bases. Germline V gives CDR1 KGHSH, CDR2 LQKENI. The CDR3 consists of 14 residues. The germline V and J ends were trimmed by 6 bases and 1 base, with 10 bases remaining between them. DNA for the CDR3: TGTGCCAGCTCGCTGGACAATTCTGGAAACACCATATATTTT. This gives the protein CASSLDNSGNTIYF. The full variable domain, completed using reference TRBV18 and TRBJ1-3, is NAGVMQNPRHLVRRRGQEARLRCSPMKGHSHVYWYRQLPEEGLKFMVYLQKENIIDESGMPKERFSAEFPKEGPSILRIQQVVRGDSAAYFCASSLDNSGNTIYFGEGSWLTVV.

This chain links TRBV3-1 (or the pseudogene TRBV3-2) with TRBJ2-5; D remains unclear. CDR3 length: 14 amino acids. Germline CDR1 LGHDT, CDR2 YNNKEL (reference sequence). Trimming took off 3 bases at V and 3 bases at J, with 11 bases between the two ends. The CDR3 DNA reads TGTGCCAGCAGCCAGGCCTATGTGAAAGAGACCCAGTACTTC. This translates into CASSQAYVKETQYF.

The CDR3 sequence is CASREGQGPTYEQYF. The CDR3 coding sequence is TGTGCCAGCAGGGAGGGACAGGGGCCAACCTACGAGCAGTACTTC. V gene TRBV7-8 combines with J gene TRBJ2-7, with 10 bases aligning to TRBD1. V was clipped by 6 bases and J by 2 bases; unmatched bases: 7. The CDR3 loop spans 15 amino acids. The germline V gene has CDR1 SGHVS and CDR2 FQNEAQ.

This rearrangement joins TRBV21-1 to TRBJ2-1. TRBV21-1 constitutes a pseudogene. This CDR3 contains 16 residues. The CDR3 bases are TGTGCCAGCAGCAAAGACACCCCGATTCGGAACAATGAGCAGTTCTTC. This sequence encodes CASSKDTPIRNNEQFF.

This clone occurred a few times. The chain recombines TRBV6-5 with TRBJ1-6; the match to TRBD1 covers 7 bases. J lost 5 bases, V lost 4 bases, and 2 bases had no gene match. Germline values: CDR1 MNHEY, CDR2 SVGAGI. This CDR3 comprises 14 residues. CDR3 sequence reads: CASSLGQHNSPLHF. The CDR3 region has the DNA TGTGCCAGCAGTTTGGGACAGCATAATTCACCCCTCCACTTT.